This TCR beta chain was documented in a study of blood T cells in healthy people across ages. Study-wide background: Template switching retrieved approximately one barcoded beta molecule for each two T cells. Study observations and caveats: A greater number of naive CD4+ cells and higher diversity distinguished long-lived donors from aged donors.

It was with a sample-barcoded 5' primer and a J-beta primer mix that a second PCR of roughly 6 to 12 cycles was run. TCRdb used MiXCR to reprocess the 5' RACE reads, holding one entry per CDR3 protein. The sample contains fewer than 2,000,000 distinct CDR3 sequences, around 40% of which appear only once. With respect to this clonotype: Its antigen remains unidentified.

Approximately 9 milliliters of peripheral blood were drawn from each donor into EDTA-treated tubes. In each sample, at least 7 million PBMCs were isolated. V lost 5 bases and J lost 7, with 20 bases in between. The CDR3 length is 15 residues. Looked up from germline, CDR1 is SGHTA and CDR2 is FQGNSA. This receptor was taken from a human donor in good health. Source material: blood. The J gene is TRBJ1-2, the V gene TRBV7-2; D ambiguous. CDR3 coding DNA: TGTGCCAGCAGCCTAGTGAATGGCGCCCGCATTGGCTACACCTTC. Its protein product is CASSLVNGARIGYTF.